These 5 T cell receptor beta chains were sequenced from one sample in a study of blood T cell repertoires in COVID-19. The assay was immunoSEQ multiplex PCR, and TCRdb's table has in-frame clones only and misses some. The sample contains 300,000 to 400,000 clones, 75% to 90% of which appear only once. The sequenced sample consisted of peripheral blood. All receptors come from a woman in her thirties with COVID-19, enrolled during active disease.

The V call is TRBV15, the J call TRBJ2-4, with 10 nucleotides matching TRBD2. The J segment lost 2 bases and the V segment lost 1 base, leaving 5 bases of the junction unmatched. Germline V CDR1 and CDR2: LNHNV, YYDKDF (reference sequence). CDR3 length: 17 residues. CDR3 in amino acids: CATSRGGLADSKNIQYF. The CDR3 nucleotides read TGTGCCACCAGCAGAGGCGGACTAGCGGATTCCAAAAACATTCAGTACTTC.

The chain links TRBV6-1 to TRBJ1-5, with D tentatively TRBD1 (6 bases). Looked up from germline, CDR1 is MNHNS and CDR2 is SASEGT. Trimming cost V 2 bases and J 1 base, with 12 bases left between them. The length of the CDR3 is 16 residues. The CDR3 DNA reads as TGTGCCAGCAGTGAACTATTCAGGGGAAGCAATCAGCCCCAGCATTTT. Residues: CASSELFRGSNQPQHF.

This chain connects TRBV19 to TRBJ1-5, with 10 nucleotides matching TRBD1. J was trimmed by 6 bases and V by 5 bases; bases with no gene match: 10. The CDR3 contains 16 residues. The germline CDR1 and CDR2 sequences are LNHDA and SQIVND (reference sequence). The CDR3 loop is CASSHPRDRGTQPQHF. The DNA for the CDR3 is TGTGCCAGTAGTCATCCCCGGGACAGGGGAACTCAGCCCCAGCATTTT.

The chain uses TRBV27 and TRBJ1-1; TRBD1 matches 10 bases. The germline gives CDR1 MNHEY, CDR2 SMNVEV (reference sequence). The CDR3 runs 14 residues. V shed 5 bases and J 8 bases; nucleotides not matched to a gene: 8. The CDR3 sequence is CASSPRQGATEAFF. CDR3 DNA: TGTGCCAGCAGTCCCCGACAGGGGGCCACAGAAGCTTTCTTT.

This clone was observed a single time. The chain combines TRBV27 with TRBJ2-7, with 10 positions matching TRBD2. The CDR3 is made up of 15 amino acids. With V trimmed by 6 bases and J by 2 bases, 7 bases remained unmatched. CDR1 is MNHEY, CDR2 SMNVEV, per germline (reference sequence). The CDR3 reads CASRDPAGGTYEQYF. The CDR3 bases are TGTGCCAGCAGGGACCCAGCGGGAGGGACCTACGAGCAGTACTTC.